This entry lists 10 T cell receptor beta chains sequenced from one sample in a study of shared clonotypes between healthy human individuals. Assay: immunoSEQ multiplex PCR; the TCRdb copy retains only in-frame clones and omits some. The sample holds some 1.1 million clones, roughly 80% seen once. Sequenced material: memory CD4+ T cells from PBMCs. The subset here: CD45RA-negative fraction. The receptors were sampled from a man in his late teens or twenties in good health. Some clones in this sample may be carry-over from other donors' samples.

J is TRBJ2-3 and V is TRBV28; D not certain. This CDR3 is built from 13 residues. CDR1 is MDHEN and CDR2 is SYDVKM in the germline V gene. Trimming left V 6 bases short and J 3 bases short, with 10 bases between. The CDR3 here is CASSADLTDTQYF. The CDR3 nucleotides read TGTGCCAGCAGCGCCGACTTAACAGATACGCAGTATTTT.

V and J are TRBV28 and TRBJ1-2; a weak D match, TRBD1 (5 bases). The germline V and J ends were trimmed by 5 bases and 4 bases, with 23 bases remaining between them. Germline CDR1 and CDR2: MDHEN and SYDVKM. There are 17 residues in the CDR3. The CDR3 DNA follows: TGTGCCAGCAGTGAGGAAGGGGCAGGGAAAAGCTCCTATGGCTACACCTTC. The encoded protein is CASSEEGAGKSSYGYTF.

J is TRBJ1-4 and V is TRBV5-1; TRBD1 is a possible D gene (6 bases). V was shortened by 4 bases and J by 8 bases, with 15 bases between the two germline ends. The germline V gene has CDR1 SGHRS and CDR2 YFSETQ. The CDR3 length is 14 residues. DNA for the CDR3: TGCGCCAGCAGCACGGGACAAGCGGAGGAAAAACTGTTTTTT. Its translation: CASSTGQAEEKLFF.

The chain has TRBV6-5 and TRBJ1-1; D is ambiguous. Germline V gene lookup returns CDR1 MNHEY and CDR2 SVGAGI. This CDR3 is 13 amino acids long. V shed 5 bases and J shed 8 bases, with 15 bases lying between them. The CDR3 here is CASSRTAGGEAFF. In DNA form, the CDR3 reads TGTGCCAGCAGTCGGACGGCCGGCGGAGAAGCTTTCTTT.

J is TRBJ2-3 and V is TRBV5-6; 7 positions agree with TRBD2. This CDR3 region has 12 residues. Germline trimming cut 4 bases from V and 8 bases from J; bases unmatched to any gene: 4. Germline V gives CDR1 SGHDT, CDR2 YYEEEE. The CDR3 DNA sequence: TGTGCCAGCAGCGGGGAGGGTTTTACGCAGTATTTT. It specifies CASSGEGFTQYF.

The chain employs TRBV11-3 and TRBJ2-1; D possibly corresponds to TRBD1 (8 bases). The CDR3 loop spans 16 amino acids. CDR1 and CDR2 (germline): SGHNT, YENEEA. V was trimmed by 6 bases and J by 6 bases, leaving 21 bases between them. The CDR3 reads CASSSTGGVSSNEQFF. CDR3 sequence (DNA): TGTGCCAGCAGTTCAACAGGGGGGGTATCTAGCAATGAGCAGTTCTTC.

The genes are TRBV28 and TRBJ1-1; 8 nucleotides line up with TRBD1. The CDR3 runs to 14 residues. Germline V gives CDR1 MDHEN, CDR2 SYDVKM. V trimming: 5 bases; J trimming: 5 bases; junction bases outside the gene matches: 7. This CDR3 reads CASSLIQGATEAFF. CDR3 in DNA: TGTGCCAGCAGTCTAATTCAGGGGGCGACTGAAGCTTTCTTT.

The V and J genes are TRBV19 and TRBJ2-2; D remains unclear. Per the germline V gene, CDR1 is LNHDA and CDR2 is SQIVND (reference sequence). The ends were cut back, 9 bases at V and 6 bases at J, with 11 bases in the middle. This CDR3 region has 12 residues. This CDR3 reads CASYHLAGELFF. The CDR3 DNA follows: TGTGCCAGCTACCATTTGGCCGGGGAGCTGTTTTTT.

This clone was recorded once. The chain is built from TRBV7-3 and TRBJ2-6, with 7 bases identical to TRBD1. CDR3 size: 14 residues. The germline CDR1 and CDR2 sequences are SGHTA and FQGTGA. V was clipped by 4 bases and J by 6 bases; unmatched bases: 3. The CDR3 DNA follows: TGTGCCAGCAGCTCAACAGGGGAGGCCAACGTCCTGACTTTC. It yields the protein CASSSTGEANVLTF.

The chain has TRBV19 and TRBJ2-1, with 7 bases matching TRBD2. V lost 8 bases to trimming and J lost 5 bases; unmatched junction nucleotides: 9. From germline, CDR1 is LNHDA and CDR2 SQIVND (reference sequence). The CDR3 runs 14 residues. The CDR3 is CASSRLADNNEQFF. The CDR3 DNA follows: TGTGCCAGTTCCAGACTAGCAGATAACAATGAGCAGTTCTTC.